The clone carrying this T cell receptor beta chain came up once. Blood specimens came from baseline, cycle 4 day 1, and cycle 7 day 1. Sequencing used immunoSEQ multiplex PCR; TCRdb keeps in-frame clones, though not all of them. The sample carries roughly 90,000 clones, 87% recorded once. The CDR3 length is 11 residues. V lost 2 bases, J lost 2 bases, and 1 base lay in between. Germline CDR1 reads SGHDT; CDR2 reads YYEEEE. The source of the sample is a study of OX40 agonist ivuxolimab in advanced cancers. At the level of the study: Every patient in dose escalation had hepatocellular carcinoma, melanoma, renal cell or head and neck cancer.

This chain joins TRBV5-6 and TRBJ2-5, with unresolved D. The starting material was CD4+ or CD8+ T cells sorted from blood, obtained in a trial of the OX40 agonist ivuxolimab. The sequence was collected from an adult with an advanced solid tumor such as melanoma, head and neck, liver or kidney cancer. Here the CDR3 DNA reads TGTGCCAGCAGCTTACAAGAGACCCAGTACTTC. This translates into CASSLQETQYF.